This TCR beta chain was captured in a study of cytomegalovirus exposure and HLA in healthy donors (TCRdb year 2017). Describing the broader study: A later analysis indicated that the 130 or so validation repertoires were generated on the platform also employed for the 700 or so repertoires of the first cohort. A separate validation cohort of 100 to 150 different subjects was used in addition to the roughly 670-subject first cohort. The study aimed to test whether signatures of past pathogen exposure could be identified by cataloging public T cell receptors. High-throughput TCR immunosequencing, statistical association of individual TCRs with disease status, and machine learning were combined to predict cytomegalovirus infection status.

The library was built by means of the immunoSEQ multiplex PCR assay. Regarding the original processing steps: A statistical classification framework was developed to diagnose cytomegalovirus status using the catalog of TCR beta chain sequences. The source is immuneACCESS, and TCRdb retained only in-frame sequences with V and J called. Part of the clones is not carried over; for the studies checked, unresolved V genes explain less than half of this, and the remainder is unexplained. V and J calls plus clone size are reproduced from that table; the DNA served to infer D and trimming. The sample table shows 100,000 to 150,000 clones, and roughly 94% are seen once. Roughly 1.2% of the sample is in the top ten clones. The donors were included in the validation cohort of 100 to 150 subjects, a group kept apart from the roughly 700-subject first cohort. Relative to germline, V is missing 3 bases and J is missing 4 bases, with 2 bases of the junction outside any gene match. Via the germline V gene, CDR1 is SQVTM and CDR2 ANQGSEA. The CDR3 spans 13 residues, from the cysteine through the phenylalanine. CDR3 DNA is the only sequence kept; it has 39 bases, read in frame from the first base.

What the research found in general, with its limitations: Subsequent analysis determined that TCRs grouped into clusters in the first cohort also showed a tendency toward co-occurrence across the roughly 130 validation repertoires, and 85% to 95% of cluster scores exceeded 0. A later analysis lacked HLA typing for the validation cohort, so it scored co-occurrence in that cohort across all 120 or so repertoires. It was suggested by the authors that the approach could potentially be generalized to other disease states and immunological phenotypes. In vitro tests confirmed that a few of the cytomegalovirus-associated TCR beta chains recognize cytomegalovirus antigens. The study gave a list of about 170 TCR beta chains associated with cytomegalovirus. The classifier was reported to diagnose cytomegalovirus status with high specificity and sensitivity in both the original and validation cohorts. Most TCR sequences were observed very rarely across donors, whereas some public TCRs were present in many individuals.

Details on this clone: Its antigen specificity is not known. It has no much larger one-base neighbor in the sample; base qualities were not kept.

This TCR was recovered from a woman between 18 and 29 years old in good health and CMV-seronegative. What was sequenced was PBMCs. This chain is built from TRBV29-1 and TRBJ2-5; TRBD2 fits 10 bases in the junction. The CDR3 reads as follows: CSVEASGGETQYF. The DNA sequence is as follows: TGCAGCGTTGAGGCTAGCGGGGGAGAGACCCAGTACTTC.